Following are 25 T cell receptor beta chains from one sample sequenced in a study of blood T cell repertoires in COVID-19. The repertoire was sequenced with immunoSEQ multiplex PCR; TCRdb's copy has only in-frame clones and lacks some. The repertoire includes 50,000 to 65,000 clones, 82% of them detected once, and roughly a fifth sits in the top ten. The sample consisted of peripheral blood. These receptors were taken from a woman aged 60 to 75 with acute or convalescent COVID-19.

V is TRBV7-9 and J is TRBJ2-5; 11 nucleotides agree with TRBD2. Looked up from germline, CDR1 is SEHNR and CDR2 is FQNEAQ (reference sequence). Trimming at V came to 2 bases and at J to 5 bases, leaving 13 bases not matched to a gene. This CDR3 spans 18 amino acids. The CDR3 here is CASSLSRLAGTVRETQYF. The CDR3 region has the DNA TGTGCCAGCAGCTTATCCAGACTAGCGGGGACGGTGCGGGAGACCCAGTACTTC.

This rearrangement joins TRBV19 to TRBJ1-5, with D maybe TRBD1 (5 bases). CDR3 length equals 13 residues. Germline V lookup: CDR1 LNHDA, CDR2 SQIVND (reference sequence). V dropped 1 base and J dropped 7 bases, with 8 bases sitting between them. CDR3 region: CASSIVPGQPQHF. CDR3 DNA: TGTGCCAGTAGTATAGTCCCAGGGCAGCCCCAGCATTTT.

This chain's CDR3 is CASSPLPGTGEQYF. The CDR3 nucleotides are TGTGCCAGCAGCCCCCTCCCGGGGACAGGCGAGCAGTACTTC. V is TRBV6-5 and J is TRBJ2-7; 8 bases map to TRBD1. V trimming: 6 bases; J trimming: 6 bases; junction bases outside the gene matches: 10. The germline V gene encodes CDR1 MNHEY and CDR2 SVGAGI. The CDR3 is made up of 14 amino acids.

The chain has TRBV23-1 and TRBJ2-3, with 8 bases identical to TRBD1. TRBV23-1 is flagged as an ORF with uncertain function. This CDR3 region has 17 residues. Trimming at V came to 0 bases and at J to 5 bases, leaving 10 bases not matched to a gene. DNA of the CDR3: TGCGCCAGCAGTCAATCCTCCTGGGACAGGAAAGAAGATACGCAGTATTTT. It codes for CASSQSSWDRKEDTQYF.

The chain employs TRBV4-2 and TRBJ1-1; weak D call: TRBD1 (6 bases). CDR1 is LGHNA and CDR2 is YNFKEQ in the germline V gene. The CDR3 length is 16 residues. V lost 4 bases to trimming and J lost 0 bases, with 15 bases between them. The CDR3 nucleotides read TGTGCCAGCAGCCCCCGGGGAGGGGGAATGAACACTGAAGCTTTCTTT. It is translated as CASSPRGGGMNTEAFF.

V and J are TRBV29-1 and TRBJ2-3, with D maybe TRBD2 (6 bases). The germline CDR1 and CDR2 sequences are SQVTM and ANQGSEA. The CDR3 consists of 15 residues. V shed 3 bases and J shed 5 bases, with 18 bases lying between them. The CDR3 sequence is CSVDLGPGGRDTQYF. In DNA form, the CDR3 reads TGCAGCGTTGATTTGGGCCCTGGGGGGAGAGATACGCAGTATTTT.

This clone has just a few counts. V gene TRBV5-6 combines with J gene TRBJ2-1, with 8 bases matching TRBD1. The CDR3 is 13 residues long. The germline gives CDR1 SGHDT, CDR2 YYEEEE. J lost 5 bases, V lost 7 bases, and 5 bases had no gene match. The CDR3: CASENRGDNEQFF. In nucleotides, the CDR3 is TGTGCCAGCGAAAACAGGGGGGACAATGAGCAGTTCTTC.

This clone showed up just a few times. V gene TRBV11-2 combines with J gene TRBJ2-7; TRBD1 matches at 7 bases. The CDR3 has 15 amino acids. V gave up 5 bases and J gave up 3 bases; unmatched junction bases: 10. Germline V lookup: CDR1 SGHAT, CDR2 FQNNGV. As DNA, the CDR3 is TGTGCCAGCAGCCCAGGGACAGCCCACCTCTACGAGCAGTACTTC. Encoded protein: CASSPGTAHLYEQYF.

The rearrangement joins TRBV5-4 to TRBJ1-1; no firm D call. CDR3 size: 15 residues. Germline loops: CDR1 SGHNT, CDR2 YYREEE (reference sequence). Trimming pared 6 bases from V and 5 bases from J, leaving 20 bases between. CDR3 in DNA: TGTGCCAGCATCCCGCCGCAACTCACGGGGACTGAAGCTTTCTTT. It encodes CASIPPQLTGTEAFF.

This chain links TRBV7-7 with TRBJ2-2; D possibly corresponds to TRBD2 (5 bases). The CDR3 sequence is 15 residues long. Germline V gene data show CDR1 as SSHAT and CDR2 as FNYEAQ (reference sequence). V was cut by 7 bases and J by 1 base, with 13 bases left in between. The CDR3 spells CASTAGVLNTGELFF. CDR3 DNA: TGTGCCAGCACCGCCGGGGTCCTGAACACCGGGGAGCTGTTTTTT.

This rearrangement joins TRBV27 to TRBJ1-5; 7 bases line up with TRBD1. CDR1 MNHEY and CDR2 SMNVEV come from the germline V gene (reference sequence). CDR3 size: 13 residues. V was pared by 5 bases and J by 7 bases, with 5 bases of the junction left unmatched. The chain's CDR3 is CASSPQGGQPQHF. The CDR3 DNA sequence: TGTGCCAGCAGTCCCCAAGGGGGCCAGCCCCAGCATTTT.

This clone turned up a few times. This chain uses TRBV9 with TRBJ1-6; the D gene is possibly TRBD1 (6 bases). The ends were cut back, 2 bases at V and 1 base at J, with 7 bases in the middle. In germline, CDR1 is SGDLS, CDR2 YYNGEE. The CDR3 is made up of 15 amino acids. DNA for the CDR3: TGTGCCAGCAGCGTCAGGGGTTCCTATAATTCACCCCTCCACTTT. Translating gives CASSVRGSYNSPLHF.

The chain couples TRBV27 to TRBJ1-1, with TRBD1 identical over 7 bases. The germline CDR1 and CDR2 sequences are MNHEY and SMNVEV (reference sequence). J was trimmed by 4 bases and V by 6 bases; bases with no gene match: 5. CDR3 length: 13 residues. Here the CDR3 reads CASSLQGGTEAFF. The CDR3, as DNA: TGTGCCAGCAGCCTCCAGGGGGGCACTGAAGCTTTCTTT.

CDR3 region: CASREGATGNTIYF. The DNA for the CDR3 is TGTGCCAGTAGAGAGGGGGCGACTGGAAACACCATATATTTT. The chain recombines TRBV19 with TRBJ1-3; 7 bases map to TRBD1. Germline loops: CDR1 LNHDA, CDR2 SQIVND (reference sequence). The CDR3 covers 14 residues. The ends lost 6 bases at V and 2 bases at J; junction bases unmatched: 4.

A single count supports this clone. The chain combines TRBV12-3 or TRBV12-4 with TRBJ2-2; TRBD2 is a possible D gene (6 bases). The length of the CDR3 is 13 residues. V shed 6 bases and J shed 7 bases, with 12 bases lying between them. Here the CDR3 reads CASREGSVGELFF. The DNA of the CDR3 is TGTGCCAGCAGGGAGGGGTCGGTCGGGGAGCTGTTTTTT.

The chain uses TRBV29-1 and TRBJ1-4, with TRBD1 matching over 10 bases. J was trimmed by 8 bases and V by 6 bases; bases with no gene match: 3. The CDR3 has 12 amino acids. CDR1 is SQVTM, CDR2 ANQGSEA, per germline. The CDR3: CSVDRGQEKLFF. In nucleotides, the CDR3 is TGCAGCGTCGACAGGGGGCAAGAAAAACTGTTTTTT.

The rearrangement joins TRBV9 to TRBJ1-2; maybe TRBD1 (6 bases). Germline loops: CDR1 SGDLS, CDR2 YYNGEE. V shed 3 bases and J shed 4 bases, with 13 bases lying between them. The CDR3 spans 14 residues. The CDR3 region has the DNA TGTGCCAGCAGCGGGGCGGACAGCCTCTATGGCTACACCTTC. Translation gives CASSGADSLYGYTF.

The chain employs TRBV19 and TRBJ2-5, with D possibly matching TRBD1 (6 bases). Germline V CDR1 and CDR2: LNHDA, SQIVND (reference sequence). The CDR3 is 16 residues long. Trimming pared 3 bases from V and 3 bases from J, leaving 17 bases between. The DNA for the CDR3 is TGTGCCAGTAGTATGTATAGACAGGCCCCCGAAGAGACCCAGTACTTC. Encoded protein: CASSMYRQAPEETQYF.

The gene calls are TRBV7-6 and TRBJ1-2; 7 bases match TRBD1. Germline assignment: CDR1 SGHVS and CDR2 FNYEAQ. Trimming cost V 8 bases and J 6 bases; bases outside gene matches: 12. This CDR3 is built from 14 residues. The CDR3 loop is CASRGTGQLNGYTF. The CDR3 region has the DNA TGTGCCAGCCGGGGGACGGGACAGCTAAATGGCTACACCTTC.

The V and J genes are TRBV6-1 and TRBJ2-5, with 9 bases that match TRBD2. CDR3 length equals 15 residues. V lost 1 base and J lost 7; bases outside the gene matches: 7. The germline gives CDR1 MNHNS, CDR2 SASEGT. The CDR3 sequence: CASSEVGSGGATQYF. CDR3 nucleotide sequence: TGTGCCAGCAGTGAAGTAGGTAGCGGGGGAGCGACCCAGTACTTC.

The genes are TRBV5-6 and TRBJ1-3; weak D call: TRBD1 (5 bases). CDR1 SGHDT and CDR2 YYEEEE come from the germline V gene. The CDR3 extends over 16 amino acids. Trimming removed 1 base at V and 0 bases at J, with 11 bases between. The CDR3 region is CASSLIWGDSGNTIYF. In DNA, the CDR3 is TGTGCCAGCAGCTTGATTTGGGGCGACTCTGGAAACACCATATATTTT.

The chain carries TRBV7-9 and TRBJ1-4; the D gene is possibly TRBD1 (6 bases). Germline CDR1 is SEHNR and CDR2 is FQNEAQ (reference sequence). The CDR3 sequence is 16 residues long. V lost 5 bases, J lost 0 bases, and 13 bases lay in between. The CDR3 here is CASSSDRSATNEKLFF. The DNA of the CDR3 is TGTGCCAGCAGCAGTGACAGGTCCGCAACTAATGAAAAACTGTTTTTT.

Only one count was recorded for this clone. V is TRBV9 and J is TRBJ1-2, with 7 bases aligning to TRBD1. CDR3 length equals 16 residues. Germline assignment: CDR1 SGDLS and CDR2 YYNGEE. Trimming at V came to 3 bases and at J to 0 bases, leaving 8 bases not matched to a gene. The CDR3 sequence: CASSDARDRANYGYTF. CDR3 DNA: TGTGCCAGCAGCGACGCCAGGGACAGAGCTAACTATGGCTACACCTTC.

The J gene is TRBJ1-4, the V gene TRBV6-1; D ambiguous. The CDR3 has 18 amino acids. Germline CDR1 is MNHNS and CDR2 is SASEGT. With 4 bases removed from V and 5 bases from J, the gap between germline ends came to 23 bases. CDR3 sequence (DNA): TGTGCCAGCAGTGGTATACTGCAGCCCTCGAGGGCCAATGAAAAACTGTTTTTT. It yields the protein CASSGILQPSRANEKLFF.

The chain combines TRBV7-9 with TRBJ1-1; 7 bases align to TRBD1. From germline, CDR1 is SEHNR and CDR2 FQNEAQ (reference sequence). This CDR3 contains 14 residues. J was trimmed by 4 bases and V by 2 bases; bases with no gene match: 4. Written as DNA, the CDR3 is TGTGCCAGCAGCTTACAGGGGGATGCCACTGAAGCTTTCTTT. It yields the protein CASSLQGDATEAFF.